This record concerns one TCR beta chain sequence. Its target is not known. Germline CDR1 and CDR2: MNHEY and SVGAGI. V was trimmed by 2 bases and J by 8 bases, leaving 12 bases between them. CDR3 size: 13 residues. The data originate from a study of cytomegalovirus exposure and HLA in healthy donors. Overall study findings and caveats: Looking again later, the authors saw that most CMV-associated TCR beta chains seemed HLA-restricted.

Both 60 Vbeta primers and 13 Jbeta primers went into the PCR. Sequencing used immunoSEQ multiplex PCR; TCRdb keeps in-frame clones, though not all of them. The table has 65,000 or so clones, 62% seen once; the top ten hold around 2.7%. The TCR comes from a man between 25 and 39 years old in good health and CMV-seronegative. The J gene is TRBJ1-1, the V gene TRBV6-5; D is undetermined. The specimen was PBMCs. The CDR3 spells CASSYVNEGEAFF. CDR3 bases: TGTGCCAGCAGTTACGTTAACGAGGGAGAAGCTTTCTTT.